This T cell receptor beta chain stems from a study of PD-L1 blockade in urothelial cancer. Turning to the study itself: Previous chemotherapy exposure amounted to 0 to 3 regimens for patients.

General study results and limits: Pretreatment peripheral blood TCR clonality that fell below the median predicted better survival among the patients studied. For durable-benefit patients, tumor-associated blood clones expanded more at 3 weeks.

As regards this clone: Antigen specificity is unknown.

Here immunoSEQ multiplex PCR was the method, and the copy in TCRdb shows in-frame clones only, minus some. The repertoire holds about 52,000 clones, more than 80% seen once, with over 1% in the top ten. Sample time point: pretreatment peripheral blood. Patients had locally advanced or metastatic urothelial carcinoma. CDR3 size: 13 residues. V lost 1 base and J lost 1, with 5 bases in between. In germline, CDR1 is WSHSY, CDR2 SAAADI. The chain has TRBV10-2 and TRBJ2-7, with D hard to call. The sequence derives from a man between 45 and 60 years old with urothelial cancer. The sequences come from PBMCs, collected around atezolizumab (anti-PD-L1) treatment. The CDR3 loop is CASSEYRSYEQYF. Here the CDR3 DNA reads TGCGCCAGCAGTGAGTACAGATCCTACGAGCAGTACTTC.